Presented here are 8 T cell receptor beta chains from one specimen sequenced in a study of T-cell memory formation after mild COVID-19. TCRdb re-called the 5' RACE reads with MiXCR, one entry per CDR3 protein. The table lists roughly 340,000 distinct CDR3 sequences, about a sixth of them singletons, with around 24% in the top ten. The source material was PBMCs or a T cell subset sorted from them (not recorded which). Receptors were obtained from a young man who had mild COVID-19 (a few samples of this study predate the infection). Cell type and time point are not known.

The table lists this clonotype with many counts. The chain uses TRBV5-1 and TRBJ2-7; the match to TRBD1 covers 9 bases. The CDR3 is 14 residues long. Germline V gives CDR1 SGHRS, CDR2 YFSETQ. The V and J ends lost 2 bases and 6 bases, in that order; junction bases with no gene match: 6. The DNA for the CDR3 is TGCGCCAGCAGCTTTCTTACAGGGGGCTCCGAGCAGTACTTC. This encodes CASSFLTGGSEQYF.

The gene calls are TRBV7-2 and TRBJ2-7, with 8 nucleotides matching TRBD2. This CDR3 contains 13 residues. Germline V CDR1 and CDR2: SGHTA, FQGNSA. CDR3: CASSLAAGGEQYV. For the CDR3, the DNA is TGTGCCAGCAGCCTAGCCGCGGGGGGCGAGCAGTACGTC.

CDR3 loop: CASSLTGTGNEQYF. CDR3 DNA: TGTGCCAGCAGCCTGACCGGGACAGGGAACGAGCAGTACTTC. This sequence joins TRBV7-9 and TRBJ2-7; 9 bases map to TRBD1. After removal of 5 bases from V and 5 bases from J, the junction contained 7 bases not matched to a gene. CDR1 is SEHNR, CDR2 FQNEAQ, per germline (reference sequence). This CDR3 comprises 14 residues.

V and J are TRBV5-1 and TRBJ2-7; 9 positions match TRBD2. The germline gives CDR1 SGHRS, CDR2 YFSETQ. V lost 2 bases and J lost 2; bases outside the gene matches: 5. This CDR3 region has 15 residues. This chain's CDR3 is CASSFQTSGTYEQYF. The CDR3 DNA is TGCGCCAGCAGCTTTCAGACTAGCGGTACCTACGAGCAGTACTTC.

This clonotype occurred many times. This chain joins TRBV27 and TRBJ1-1; TRBD1 might be the D (6 bases). Deletions cut 3 bases from V and 2 bases from J, with 10 bases between. The CDR3 spans 14 residues. Germline CDR1 is MNHEY and CDR2 is SMNVEV (reference sequence). The CDR3 DNA sequence: TGTGCCAGCAGTTTTCAGGGGACAAACACTGAAGCTTTCTTT. Its protein product is CASSFQGTNTEAFF.

This chain uses TRBV7-2 with TRBJ1-1, with D unresolved. CDR1 SGHTA and CDR2 FQGNSA come from the germline V gene. This CDR3 region has 14 residues. V was shortened by 1 base and J by 4 bases, with 10 bases between the two germline ends. The CDR3 bases are TGTGCCAGCAGCTTAGAGAGGGTCGGCACTGAAGCTTTCTTT. It specifies CASSLERVGTEAFF.

This clonotype was observed a handful of times. The rearrangement uses TRBV4-2 and TRBJ1-2; TRBD1 is a possible D gene (5 bases). This CDR3 is 15 amino acids long. The germline CDR1 and CDR2 sequences are LGHNA and YNFKEQ. V was shortened by 4 bases and J by 0 bases, with 12 bases between the two germline ends. The CDR3 spells CASSLQPGTNYGYTF. CDR3 DNA: TGTGCCAGCAGCCTTCAGCCAGGGACTAACTATGGCTACACCTTC.

This clonotype showed up many times. The chain couples TRBV6-2 or TRBV6-3 to TRBJ1-5, with a weak D call TRBD1 (5 bases). Germline CDR1 is MNHEY and CDR2 is SVGEGT. The CDR3 is made up of 15 amino acids. The V and J ends lost 2 bases and 5 bases respectively, with 13 bases between them. CDR3 bases: TGTGCCAGCAGTTACGTTGGGGGGAAGGATCAGCCCCAGCATTTT. Translating it yields CASSYVGGKDQPQHF.